The clone carrying this TCR beta chain was observed a few times. Its antigen is unknown. Primers included in the PCR were 60 Vbeta and 13 Jbeta primers. Data came from immunoSEQ multiplex PCR; TCRdb stores just in-frame clones and leaves some out. The sample shows fewer than 200,000 clones, roughly 70% of them seen only once. The sample belongs to a study of cytomegalovirus exposure and HLA in healthy donors. V shed 0 bases and J shed 1 base, with 13 bases lying between them. Per germline, CDR1 LGHNA and CDR2 YSLEER. The CDR3 is made up of 18 amino acids. Overall study results and limits: Available immune exposure information covered CMV serostatus only. In most subjects, TCR beta sequences reportedly gave accurate predictions of HLA-A and HLA-B alleles.

All donors participated as healthy donors of bone marrow. The chain combines TRBV4-3 with TRBJ1-6, with D possibly matching TRBD1 (5 bases). The sequence was obtained from a man between 35 and 55 years old in good health and CMV-seropositive. The sample was PBMCs. As DNA, the CDR3 is TGCGCCAGCAGCCAAGATCGCGTTAGGGGATCCTATAATTCACCCCTCCACTTT. Its protein is CASSQDRVRGSYNSPLHF.